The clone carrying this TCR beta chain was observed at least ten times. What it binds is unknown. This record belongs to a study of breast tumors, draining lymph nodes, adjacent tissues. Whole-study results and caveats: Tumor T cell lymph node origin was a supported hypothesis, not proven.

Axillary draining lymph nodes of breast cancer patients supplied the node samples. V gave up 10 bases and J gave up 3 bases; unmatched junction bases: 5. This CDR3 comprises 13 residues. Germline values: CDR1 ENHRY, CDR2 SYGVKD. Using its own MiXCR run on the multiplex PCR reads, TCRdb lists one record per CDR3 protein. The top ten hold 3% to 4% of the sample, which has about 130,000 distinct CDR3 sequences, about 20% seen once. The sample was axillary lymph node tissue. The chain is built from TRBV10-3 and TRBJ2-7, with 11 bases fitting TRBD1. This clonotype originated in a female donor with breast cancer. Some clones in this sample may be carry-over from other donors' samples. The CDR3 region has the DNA TGTGCCAACTCGGGACAGGGGGGCTACGAGCAGTACTTC. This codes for CANSGQGGYEQYF.